A single sample is the source of the 30 T cell receptor beta chains below, sequenced in a study of blood T cell repertoires in COVID-19. Assay used: immunoSEQ multiplex PCR; TCRdb lists only in-frame clones, some missing. The sample carries roughly 310,000 clones, roughly 90% recorded once. Sequencing was carried out using peripheral blood. These receptors came from a woman in her twenties or thirties with COVID-19, enrolled during active disease.

The chain employs TRBV7-2 and TRBJ2-5; TRBD2 matches at 7 bases. V was clipped by 5 bases and J by 4 bases; unmatched bases: 13. Germline CDR1 SGHTA, CDR2 FQGNSA. This CDR3 has 16 residues. Written as DNA, the CDR3 is TGTGCCAGCAGCCCCTGGTCGGCGGGAGAAGGAGAGACCCAGTACTTC. Its translation: CASSPWSAGEGETQYF.

This chain links TRBV7-9 with TRBJ1-1; 7 bases map to TRBD1. Trimming cost V 5 bases and J 3 bases; bases outside gene matches: 9. Germline CDR1 SEHNR, CDR2 FQNEAQ (reference sequence). This CDR3 is built from 15 residues. This CDR3 reads CASSVGGTVYTEAFF. The CDR3 nucleotides are TGTGCCAGCAGCGTAGGTGGGACAGTTTACACTGAAGCTTTCTTT.

This clone was counted between two and nine times. The chain is built from TRBV5-4 and TRBJ1-2, with TRBD1 matching over 8 bases. V shed 3 bases and J 8 bases; nucleotides not matched to a gene: 9. The CDR3 extends over 14 amino acids. The V gene's germline CDR1 is SGHNT and CDR2 YYREEE (reference sequence). Written as DNA, the CDR3 is TGTGCCAGCAGCTCCACGACAGGGGCATTAGGCTACACCTTC. Amino acid sequence: CASSSTTGALGYTF.

This chain links TRBV6-1 with TRBJ1-5; D call uncertain. V dropped 3 bases and J dropped 6 bases, with 9 bases sitting between them. From germline, CDR1 is MNHNS and CDR2 SASEGT. CDR3 length equals 13 residues. The CDR3 bases are TGTGCCAGCAGTGACCAGTTTCGTCAGCCCCAGCATTTT. Encoded protein: CASSDQFRQPQHF.

The chain is built from TRBV4-1 and TRBJ1-2, with D possibly matching TRBD1 (5 bases). Trimming shortened V by 8 bases and J by 1 base, and 11 bases separated the two germline ends. This CDR3 comprises 13 residues. CDR1 and CDR2 from the germline V gene are MGHRA and YSYEKL. The CDR3 coding sequence is TGCGCCAGCGGTGACAGTCTTAACTATGGCTACACCTTC. Translating it yields CASGDSLNYGYTF.

This clone was detected only once. The gene calls are TRBV30 and TRBJ2-7, with 7 nucleotides matching TRBD2. The CDR3 loop spans 15 amino acids. Germline V gene data show CDR1 as GTSNPN and CDR2 as SVGIG (reference sequence). J gave up 5 bases and V 2 bases, and 12 bases lay outside the gene matches. CDR3 amino acids: CAWSPLLAESDEQYF. CDR3 DNA: TGTGCCTGGAGTCCGCTCCTAGCGGAGTCCGACGAGCAGTACTTC.

V usage is TRBV30 and J usage is TRBJ1-2; unclear D gene. The V gene's germline CDR1 is GTSNPN and CDR2 SVGIG (reference sequence). The CDR3 runs 16 residues. Trimming removed 0 bases at V and 2 bases at J, with 16 bases between. The CDR3 coding sequence is TGTGCCTGGAGTGTATTGCGCCAGCGGCTAAACTATGGCTACACCTTC. This sequence encodes CAWSVLRQRLNYGYTF. Using reference TRBV30 and TRBJ1-2 for the parts outside the CDR3, the full variable domain is SQTIHQWPATLVQPVGSPLSLECTVEGTSNPNLYWYRQAAGRGLQLLFYSVGIGQISSEVPQNLSASRPQDRQFILSSKKLLLSDSGFYLCAWSVLRQRLNYGYTFGSGTRLTVV.

The chain is built from TRBV19 and TRBJ1-1; D unclear. Germline lookup yields CDR1 LNHDA and CDR2 SQIVND (reference sequence). V lost 7 bases to trimming and J lost 5 bases, with 14 bases between them. The CDR3 spans 13 residues. As DNA, the CDR3 is TGTGCCAGTAATAATTATAAGCTAACTGAAGCTTTCTTT. Amino acids: CASNNYKLTEAFF.

In the case of this clone: Germline and junction disagree at one end, which may indicate a read error. The chain links TRBV11-2 to TRBJ1-2; D might be TRBD1 (5 bases). Germline V lookup: CDR1 SGHAT, CDR2 FQNNGV. The CDR3 runs to 16 residues. For the CDR3, the DNA is TGTGCCAGCAGGTTAGCTATAGCAGGGAACAACTATGGCTACACCTTC. Protein: CASRLAIAGNNYGYTF.

The CDR3 loop is CASSLTGTTGNTIYF. The CDR3 bases are TGCGCCAGCAGTCTAACCGGGACAACTGGAAACACCATATATTTT. The chain employs TRBV5-1 and TRBJ1-3; weak D call: TRBD1 (6 bases). The germline V gene encodes CDR1 SGHRS and CDR2 YFSETQ. The CDR3 runs 15 residues. V was shortened by 5 bases and J by 2 bases, with 14 bases between the two germline ends.

The J gene is TRBJ2-1, the V gene TRBV7-3, with 8 bases fitting TRBD1. CDR1 and CDR2 from the germline V gene are SGHTA and FQGTGA. The trim removed 5 bases at V and 0 bases at J, leaving 6 bases unmatched. The CDR3 length is 16 residues. The CDR3 region is CASSPTGGSSYNEQFF. The DNA for the CDR3 is TGTGCCAGCAGCCCCACAGGGGGGAGCTCCTACAATGAGCAGTTCTTC.

This clone occurred a few times. The gene calls are TRBV25-1 and TRBJ1-2, with 7 bases fitting TRBD1. The V segment lost 6 bases and the J segment 6 bases; nucleotides outside the gene matches: 7. CDR3 length: 13 amino acids. Per germline, CDR1 MGHDK and CDR2 SYGVNS. The CDR3 bases are TGTGCCAGCAGGTCACAGGGGATGGATGGCTACACCTTC. Its translation is CASRSQGMDGYTF.

This chain connects TRBV4-1 to TRBJ1-1; D uncertain. The CDR3 contains 16 residues. Germline V gene sequence: CDR1 MGHRA, CDR2 YSYEKL. Trimming took off 0 bases at V and 3 bases at J, with 14 bases between the two ends. CDR3 region: CASSQDVAGFYTEAFF. In DNA form, the CDR3 reads TGCGCCAGCAGCCAAGACGTCGCAGGATTTTACACTGAAGCTTTCTTT.

V usage is TRBV30 and J usage is TRBJ2-1; 7 nucleotides line up with TRBD1. The CDR3 has 17 amino acids. The V and J ends lost 0 bases and 8 bases, in that order; junction bases with no gene match: 16. The V gene's germline CDR1 is GTSNPN and CDR2 SVGIG (reference sequence). CDR3 nucleotides: TGTGCCTGGAGTGTTTCTGTGGGGCAGGGGGACCGAGATGAGCAGTTCTTC. It is translated as CAWSVSVGQGDRDEQFF.

In this sample, this clone turned up once. The chain is built from TRBV5-1 and TRBJ1-1; D unresolved. The CDR3 is made up of 12 amino acids. CDR1 is SGHRS, CDR2 YFSETQ, per germline. The V gene lost 2 bases and the J gene lost 6 bases, with 8 bases spanning the gap. Here the CDR3 reads CASSFEGAEAFF. In DNA, the CDR3 is TGCGCCAGCAGCTTCGAGGGTGCTGAAGCTTTCTTT.

V usage is TRBV11-2 and J usage is TRBJ2-7; D unresolved. The CDR3 runs 12 residues. V was cut by 1 base and J by 5 bases, with 6 bases left in between. Germline lookup yields CDR1 SGHAT and CDR2 FQNNGV. The CDR3 coding sequence is TGTGCCAGCAGCTTAGGTGGCAACGAGCAGTACTTC. Translated: CASSLGGNEQYF.

This chain uses TRBV5-8 with TRBJ1-5, with D unresolved. Germline V gives CDR1 SGHTS, CDR2 YDEGEE. V was cut by 4 bases and J by 9 bases, with 5 bases left in between. The CDR3 sequence is 10 residues long. The CDR3, as DNA: TGTGCCAGCAGCGCGCGGCCCCAGCATTTT. It encodes CASSARPQHF.

CDR3 in DNA: TGTGCCTGGAGTCCTCCGGGGTACTATGGCTACACCTTC. As protein: CAWSPPGYYGYTF. The chain employs TRBV30 and TRBJ1-2; no reliable D call. The germline gives CDR1 GTSNPN, CDR2 SVGIG (reference sequence). The CDR3 is made up of 13 amino acids. Trimming pared 2 bases from V and 3 bases from J, leaving 10 bases between.

The V call is TRBV19, the J call TRBJ2-3; TRBD2 agrees at 12 bases. This CDR3 comprises 15 residues. With 6 bases clipped from V and 4 bases from J, the junction kept 5 bases outside the gene matches. Looked up from germline, CDR1 is LNHDA and CDR2 is SQIVND (reference sequence). CDR3 sequence: CASRRTSGTADTQYF. The CDR3 nucleotides are TGTGCCAGTAGAAGGACTAGCGGGACAGCAGATACGCAGTATTTT.

This clone was picked up a small number of times. The J gene is TRBJ1-6, the V gene TRBV19; the D gene is possibly TRBD1 (6 bases). Per the germline V gene, CDR1 is LNHDA and CDR2 is SQIVND (reference sequence). Between the trimmed V and J ends, which lost 11 bases and 6 bases, there was a span of 14 bases. This CDR3 has 13 amino acids. The CDR3 nucleotides are TGTGCCTGCTCAGGGGCCGCTAATTCACCCCTCCACTTT. It yields the protein CACSGAANSPLHF.

The J gene is TRBJ2-7, the V gene TRBV5-4, with D possibly TRBD1 on 6 matching bases. CDR1 is SGHNT, CDR2 YYREEE, per germline (reference sequence). V was shortened by 2 bases and J by 7 bases, with 19 bases between the two germline ends. The length of the CDR3 is 15 residues. The DNA of the CDR3 is TGTGCCAGCAGCTTCCCAAAACAGGGACCTACGGAGCAGTACTTC. It translates to CASSFPKQGPTEQYF.

This chain uses TRBV27 with TRBJ2-5, with 10 bases lining up with TRBD2. The CDR3 has 15 residues. Unmatched junction bases numbered 8, after V lost 6 bases and J lost 4 bases. In germline, CDR1 is MNHEY, CDR2 SMNVEV (reference sequence). CDR3: CASSLGASGRETQYF. CDR3 coding DNA: TGTGCCAGCAGCCTAGGGGCTAGCGGGAGAGAGACCCAGTACTTC.

This clone is a singleton in its sample. The J gene is TRBJ2-2, the V gene TRBV7-9, with D uncertain. The CDR3 is 13 amino acids. Trimming took 5 bases from V and 7 from J, leaving 11 bases between them. The germline V gene has CDR1 SEHNR and CDR2 FQNEAQ (reference sequence). CDR3 bases: TGTGCCAGCAGCCTAGAGCTTAGCGGGGAGCTGTTTTTT. This translates into CASSLELSGELFF.

The chain is built from TRBV11-2 and TRBJ2-7; a possible D gene is TRBD2 (5 bases). In germline, CDR1 is SGHAT, CDR2 FQNNGV. Trimming stripped 4 bases from V and 0 bases from J, with 13 bases between. There are 15 residues in the CDR3. CDR3 DNA sequence: TGTGCCAGCAGCTCGGTGACTACCAGCTCCTACGAGCAGTACTTC. Encoded protein: CASSSVTTSSYEQYF. The whole variable domain, filled in from reference TRBV11-2 and TRBJ2-7, reads EAGVAQSPRYKIIEKRQSVAFWCNPISGHATLYWYQQILGQGPKLLIQFQNNGVVDDSQLPKDRFSAERLKGVDSTLKIQPAKLEDSAVYLCASSSVTTSSYEQYFGPGTRLTVT.

The V and J genes are TRBV11-2 and TRBJ1-6, with TRBD1 matching over 9 bases. Germline loops: CDR1 SGHAT, CDR2 FQNNGV. V shed 6 bases and J 5 bases; nucleotides not matched to a gene: 8. The CDR3 has 16 amino acids. The CDR3 coding sequence is TGTGCCAGCAGGCCGGGACAGGGAAACAATAATTCACCCCTCCACTTT. It is translated as CASRPGQGNNNSPLHF.

The chain joins TRBV28 to TRBJ1-5; D not certain. The CDR3 sequence is 15 residues long. Trimming shortened V by 6 bases and J by 1 base, and 13 bases separated the two germline ends. Germline V gives CDR1 MDHEN, CDR2 SYDVKM. In DNA, the CDR3 is TGTGCCAGCAGCCATCAGCGAGGGAGCAATCAGCCCCAGCATTTT. Protein sequence: CASSHQRGSNQPQHF.

J is TRBJ1-1 and V is TRBV9, with D possibly being TRBD1 (5 bases). V was trimmed by 3 bases and J by 0 bases, leaving 15 bases between them. The germline V gene encodes CDR1 SGDLS and CDR2 YYNGEE. This CDR3 comprises 16 residues. The CDR3 loop is CASSARGDRLNTEAFF. For the CDR3, the DNA is TGTGCCAGCAGCGCCCGAGGTGACAGACTGAACACTGAAGCTTTCTTT.

This clone is a singleton in its sample. The sample holds other DNA sequences that translate to the same CDR3. V and J are TRBV2 and TRBJ2-3, with 11 positions matching TRBD2. The germline V gene has CDR1 SNHLY and CDR2 FYNNEI. Trimming at V came to 5 bases and at J to 4 bases, leaving 5 bases not matched to a gene. The CDR3 has 15 amino acids. The CDR3, as DNA: TGTGCCAGCAGTTTACTAGCGGGAGCGGCAGATACGCAGTATTTT. Translation: CASSLLAGAADTQYF. Using reference TRBV2 and TRBJ2-3 for the parts outside the CDR3, the full variable domain is EPEVTQTPSHQVTQMGQEVILRCVPISNHLYFYWYRQILGQKVEFLVSFYNNEISEKSEIFDDQFSVERPDGSNFTLKIRSTKLEDSAMYFCASSLLAGAADTQYFGPGTRLTVL.

This clone was counted only a few times. The rearrangement uses TRBV10-2 and TRBJ2-5, with 9 bases matching TRBD1. The junction had 8 bases not matched to a gene; V was cut back by 5 bases and J by 7 bases. The germline V gene encodes CDR1 WSHSY and CDR2 SAAADI. The CDR3 has 14 amino acids. CDR3 coding DNA: TGCGCCAGCAGTCCGGACAGGGGCGGGGGGACCCAGTACTTC. As protein: CASSPDRGGGTQYF.

The chain combines TRBV5-1 with TRBJ2-5; 10 bases match TRBD1. Germline V gene lookup returns CDR1 SGHRS and CDR2 YFSETQ. CDR3 size: 15 residues. The V segment lost 0 bases and the J segment 5 bases; nucleotides outside the gene matches: 4. CDR3 nucleotide sequence: TGCGCCAGCAGCTTGGGACAGGGGGCCTGGGAGACCCAGTACTTC. It is translated as CASSLGQGAWETQYF.